The 18 T cell receptor beta chains below come from one sample, sequenced in a study of blood T cell repertoires in COVID-19 (dated by TCRdb to the early 2020s). Preparation of the library involved the immunoSEQ multiplex PCR assay. Entries here come from immuneACCESS through TCRdb and include only in-frame sequences with V and J called. Some clones fail to appear in such tables; in the studies checked, an unresolved V gene covers under half of the shortfall, and the cause of the remainder is unknown. A total of 220,000 or so clones appear in this sample, 90% of them only once. The ten largest make up roughly 0.95% of the sample. The specimen sequenced was PBMCs or T cells enriched from blood (not recorded which). The receptors come from a man aged 45 to 65 who had been exposed to COVID-19.

The rearrangement links TRBV7-2 to TRBJ1-2; D is unclear. This CDR3 contains 13 residues. Trimming pared 8 bases from V and 5 bases from J, leaving 15 bases between. Germline V CDR1 and CDR2: SGHTA, FQGNSA. CDR3 bases: TGTGCCAGCGTGCCTAGTGTCGAGTATGGCTACACCTTC. It yields the protein CASVPSVEYGYTF.

V is TRBV5-1 and J is TRBJ1-6; D might be TRBD1 (5 bases). Germline loops: CDR1 SGHRS, CDR2 YFSETQ. The ends were cut back, 0 bases at V and 10 bases at J, with 5 bases in the middle. This CDR3 comprises 12 residues. CDR3 sequence (DNA): TGCGCCAGCAGCTTGGAGGGGTCACCCCTCCACTTT. Protein sequence: CASSLEGSPLHF. The full variable domain, with the rest looked up from reference TRBV5-1 and TRBJ1-6, is KAGVTQTPRYLIKTRGQQVTLSCSPISGHRSVSWYQQTPGQGLQFLFEYFSETQRNKGNFPGRFSGRQFSNSRSEMNVSTLELGDSALYLCASSLEGSPLHFGNGTRLTVT.

The gene calls are TRBV6-4 and TRBJ2-7; TRBD2 matches at 8 bases. CDR3 length: 17 amino acids. V was clipped by 2 bases and J by 4 bases; unmatched bases: 13. Germline assignment: CDR1 MRHNA and CDR2 SNTAGT. CDR3 DNA sequence: TGTGCCAGCAGTGACCCTGGGACTAGTAATGGCTGGTACGAGCAGTACTTC. This gives the protein CASSDPGTSNGWYEQYF.

This clone was counted a few times. Here the CDR3 reads CASSPLSSNTEAFF. CDR3 nucleotides: TGCGCCAGCAGCCCACTAAGTTCGAACACTGAAGCTTTCTTT. The rearrangement joins TRBV5-1 to TRBJ1-1; no reliable D call. The length of the CDR3 is 14 residues. CDR1 SGHRS and CDR2 YFSETQ come from the germline V gene. The V end lost 4 bases, the J end lost 1 base, and 11 bases lay between the germline ends.

This clone occurred a few times. At one of its ends the junction is not consistent with the germline gene, which may arise from a read error. The chain has TRBV6-5 and TRBJ1-2, with 7 bases that match TRBD1. Germline assignment: CDR1 MNHEY and CDR2 SVGAGI. The CDR3 is made up of 12 amino acids. The CDR3 loop reads CASRATDRVRHF. CDR3 in DNA: TGTGCCAGCAGAGCGACTGACAGGGTCCGACACTTC.

The rearrangement joins TRBV7-8 to TRBJ1-1; weak D call: TRBD1 (6 bases). The CDR3 is 14 amino acids. Trimming took 3 bases from V and 2 from J, leaving 10 bases between them. CDR1 is SGHVS and CDR2 is FQNEAQ in the germline V gene. This CDR3 is CASSFRDTNTEAFF. In DNA form, the CDR3 reads TGTGCCAGCAGCTTCAGGGACACCAACACTGAAGCTTTCTTT.

This chain uses TRBV7-2 with TRBJ1-3; 7 bases line up with TRBD1. Germline V gene sequence: CDR1 SGHTA, CDR2 FQGNSA. The CDR3 spans 19 residues. Trimming removed 5 bases from V and 1 base from J; junction bases left unmatched: 17. The CDR3 DNA reads TGTGCCAGCAGCGAAACCTTTGGGCGGGTGACAGGGTCTGGAAACACCATATATTTT. This sequence encodes CASSETFGRVTGSGNTIYF.

Notes on this clone: Other nucleotide sequences from this sample produce the same CDR3. This chain joins TRBV5-1 and TRBJ2-5, with 12 bases that match TRBD2. Trimming cost V 5 bases and J 5 bases; bases outside gene matches: 1. The CDR3 extends over 13 amino acids. From germline, CDR1 is SGHRS and CDR2 YFSETQ. This CDR3 reads CASSLAGGETQYF. CDR3 sequence (DNA): TGCGCCAGCAGTCTAGCGGGAGGGGAGACCCAGTACTTC. The full variable domain, in which reference TRBV5-1 and TRBJ2-5 provide the parts outside the CDR3, is KAGVTQTPRYLIKTRGQQVTLSCSPISGHRSVSWYQQTPGQGLQFLFEYFSETQRNKGNFPGRFSGRQFSNSRSEMNVSTLELGDSALYLCASSLAGGETQYFGPGTRLLVL.

The chain carries TRBV2 and TRBJ2-5; TRBD1 aligns across 7 bases. CDR3 length: 13 residues. V shed 5 bases, J shed 2 bases, and the junction held 2 bases outside the gene matches. The germline V gene has CDR1 SNHLY and CDR2 FYNNEI. CDR3 in DNA: TGTGCCAGCAGTCTGGACAGGCAAGAGACCCAGTACTTC. Protein sequence: CASSLDRQETQYF.

The chain combines TRBV6-5 with TRBJ1-2; perhaps TRBD1 as D (6 bases). Germline lookup yields CDR1 MNHEY and CDR2 SVGAGI. V lost 2 bases and J lost 6, with 10 bases in between. CDR3 length equals 13 residues. In DNA, the CDR3 is TGTGCCAGCAGTTACACAGGGCATAATGGCTACACCTTC. Its protein product is CASSYTGHNGYTF.

V usage is TRBV18 and J usage is TRBJ2-1; 9 positions agree with TRBD2. This CDR3 region has 15 residues. With 3 bases clipped from V and 7 bases from J, the junction kept 7 bases outside the gene matches. In germline, CDR1 is KGHSH, CDR2 LQKENI. The CDR3 spells CASSPVAGGQNEQFF. In DNA, the CDR3 is TGTGCCAGCTCACCGGTGGCGGGGGGGCAAAATGAGCAGTTCTTC.

The chain combines TRBV6-5 with TRBJ1-1, with TRBD1 matching 7 bases. The length of the CDR3 is 13 residues. After removal of 6 bases from V and 6 bases from J, the junction contained 7 bases not matched to a gene. Germline V lookup: CDR1 MNHEY, CDR2 SVGAGI. The CDR3 loop reads CASRLGRGAEAFF. DNA of the CDR3: TGTGCCAGCAGGCTAGGCAGGGGGGCTGAAGCTTTCTTT.

CDR3 DNA sequence: TGCAGCTCTTCGGCGGGTGGTGAGACCCAGTACTTC. Its protein product is CSSSAGGETQYF. The chain links TRBV29-1 to TRBJ2-5; maybe TRBD2 (5 bases). Germline values: CDR1 SQVTM, CDR2 ANQGSEA. The CDR3 length is 12 residues. Trimming stripped 8 bases from V and 5 bases from J, with 15 bases between.

The chain combines TRBV5-1 with TRBJ1-1; tentatively, D is TRBD1 (5 bases). The CDR3 length is 13 residues. The V end lost 5 bases, the J end lost 7 bases, and 15 bases lay between the germline ends. The germline gives CDR1 SGHRS, CDR2 YFSETQ. This CDR3 reads CASRLTGSSEAFF. The CDR3, as DNA: TGCGCCAGCAGGCTCACAGGATCTAGTGAAGCTTTCTTT.

This rearrangement joins TRBV29-1 to TRBJ1-1; the D gene is possibly TRBD1 (5 bases). Germline CDR1 and CDR2: SQVTM and ANQGSEA. The CDR3 loop spans 13 amino acids. This chain's CDR3 is CLTTWGENTEAFF. The DNA for the CDR3 is TGCCTAACGACGTGGGGGGAGAACACTGAAGCTTTCTTT.

For this clone: Without the conserved terminal phenylalanine or tryptophan, this CDR3 likely stems from a read error. It is unclear where the CDR3 begins or ends on the DNA, so no DNA is shown, and the CDR3 is as TCRdb lists it. The chain has TRBV28 and TRBJ1-2. Counting both end residues, the CDR3 totals 12 amino acids. From germline, CDR1 is MDHEN and CDR2 SYDVKM. CDR3 protein: CASSLLGEGIFL.

The genes are TRBV6-5 and TRBJ2-7; 11 bases agree with TRBD2. Looked up from germline, CDR1 is MNHEY and CDR2 is SVGAGI. V gave up 8 bases and J gave up 3 bases; unmatched junction bases: 3. The CDR3 runs 13 residues. In DNA form, the CDR3 reads TGTGCCAGCGGGACTAGCGGACACTACGAGCAGTACGTC. Translated: CASGTSGHYEQYV.

The J gene is TRBJ1-1, the V gene TRBV27, with TRBD1 matching 8 bases. V was pared by 5 bases and J by 4 bases, with 9 bases of the junction left unmatched. The germline V gene has CDR1 MNHEY and CDR2 SMNVEV (reference sequence). CDR3 length: 15 amino acids. The CDR3 region is CASSTIGQGSTEAFF. The CDR3 DNA is TGTGCCAGCAGTACCATAGGACAGGGCAGCACTGAAGCTTTCTTT.